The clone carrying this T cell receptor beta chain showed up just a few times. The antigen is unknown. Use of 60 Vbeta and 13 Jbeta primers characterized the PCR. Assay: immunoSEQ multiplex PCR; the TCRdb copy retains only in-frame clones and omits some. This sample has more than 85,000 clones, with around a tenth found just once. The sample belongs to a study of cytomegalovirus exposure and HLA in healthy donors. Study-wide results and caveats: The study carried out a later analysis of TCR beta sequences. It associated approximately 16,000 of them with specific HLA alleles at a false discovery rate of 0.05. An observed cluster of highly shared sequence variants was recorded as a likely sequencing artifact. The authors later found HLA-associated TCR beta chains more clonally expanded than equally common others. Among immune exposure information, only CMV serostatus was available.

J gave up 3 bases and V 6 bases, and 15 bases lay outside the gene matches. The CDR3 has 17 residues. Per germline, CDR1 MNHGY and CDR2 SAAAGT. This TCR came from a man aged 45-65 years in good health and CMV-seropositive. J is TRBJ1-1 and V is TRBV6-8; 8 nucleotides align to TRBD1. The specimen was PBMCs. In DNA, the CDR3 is TGTGCCAGCAGGGAAGGACAGGGACCAGGAAGCTACACTGAAGCTTTCTTT. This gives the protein CASREGQGPGSYTEAFF.